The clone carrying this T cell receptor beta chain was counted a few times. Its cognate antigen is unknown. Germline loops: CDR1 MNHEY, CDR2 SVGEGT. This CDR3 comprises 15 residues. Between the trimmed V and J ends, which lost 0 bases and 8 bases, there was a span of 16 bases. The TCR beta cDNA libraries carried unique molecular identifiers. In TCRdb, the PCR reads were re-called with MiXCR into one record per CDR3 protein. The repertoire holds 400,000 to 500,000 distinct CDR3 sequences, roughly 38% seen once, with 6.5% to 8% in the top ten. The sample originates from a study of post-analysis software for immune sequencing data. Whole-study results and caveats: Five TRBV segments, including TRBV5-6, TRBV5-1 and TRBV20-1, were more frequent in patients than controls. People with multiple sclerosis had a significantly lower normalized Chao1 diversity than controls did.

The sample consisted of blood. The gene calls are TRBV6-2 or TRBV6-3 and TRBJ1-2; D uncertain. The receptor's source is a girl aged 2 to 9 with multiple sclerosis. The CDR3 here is CASSYSKHRGYGYTF. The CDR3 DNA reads TGTGCCAGCAGTTACTCGAAGCATCGGGGTTACGGCTACACCTTC.